Following are 27 T cell receptor beta chains from one sample sequenced in a study of siplizumab effects on memory and regulatory T cells. Some clones are missing from TCRdb's copy, which holds only in-frame ones; the method was immunoSEQ multiplex PCR. The top ten clones hold roughly 0.64% of a sample with roughly 100,000 clones, 93% of them seen once. Sequenced sample: Tregs sorted from blood. These receptors all stem from a human donor in good health.

The CDR3 reads CASSPRTGVTLTDGYTF. The CDR3 coding sequence is TGTGCCAGCAGTCCCCGGACAGGGGTGACCCTCACGGATGGCTACACCTTC. This chain links TRBV27 with TRBJ1-2; 9 nucleotides match TRBD1. V gave up 5 bases and J gave up 6 bases; unmatched junction bases: 16. The CDR3 totals 17 residues. Germline V gives CDR1 MNHEY, CDR2 SMNVEV (reference sequence).

This clone was seen just once. The chain employs TRBV5-6 and TRBJ2-2; D may be TRBD1 or TRBD2 (5 bases each). V shed 0 bases and J shed 7 bases, with 13 bases lying between them. CDR3 length equals 15 residues. Germline CDR1 reads SGHDT; CDR2 reads YYEEEE. CDR3 sequence: CASSLVGEPGGELFF. The DNA of the CDR3 is TGTGCCAGCAGCTTGGTGGGGGAACCGGGCGGGGAGCTGTTTTTT.

The V call is TRBV2, the J call TRBJ1-3; 9 bases match TRBD1. This CDR3 region has 17 residues. CDR1 is SNHLY and CDR2 is FYNNEI in the germline V gene. The ends lost 10 bases at V and 3 bases at J; junction bases unmatched: 16. CDR3 nucleotides: TGTGCCATTTACTCCGGGACAGGGACTTCGGGTGGAAACACCATATATTTT. The encoded protein is CAIYSGTGTSGGNTIYF.

The chain recombines TRBV30 with TRBJ2-1; no clear D gene. The CDR3 loop spans 11 amino acids. V lost 4 bases and J 5 bases, leaving 6 bases between the germline ends. Germline CDR1 GTSNPN, CDR2 SVGIG (reference sequence). The CDR3 spells CAWISNNEQFF. The CDR3 DNA reads TGTGCCTGGATTTCTAACAATGAGCAGTTCTTC.

In this sample, this clone turned up a few times. V gene TRBV5-5 combines with J gene TRBJ1-6; no firm D call. Trimming pared 2 bases from V and 3 bases from J, leaving 6 bases between. Germline CDR1 reads SGHKS; CDR2 reads YYEKEE (reference sequence). This CDR3 is built from 14 residues. CDR3 sequence: CASSFTRYNSPLHF. The CDR3 bases are TGTGCCAGCAGCTTCACTCGCTATAATTCACCCCTCCACTTT.

The chain uses TRBV7-2 and TRBJ1-1; 10 nucleotides line up with TRBD1. The CDR3 has 15 residues. Looked up from germline, CDR1 is SGHTA and CDR2 is FQGNSA. Losses at the gene ends were 5 bases for V and 11 bases for J; bases not matched to a gene: 14. CDR3 coding DNA: TGTGCCAGCAGCGCTGGGGGGACAGGGGACGTATTGGCTTTCTTT. This translates into CASSAGGTGDVLAFF.

The rearrangement uses TRBV6-5 and TRBJ1-1, with a possible D match to TRBD1 (5 bases). This CDR3 spans 14 amino acids. V was trimmed by 2 bases and J by 11 bases, leaving 18 bases between them. The germline CDR1 and CDR2 sequences are MNHEY and SVGAGI. The CDR3 DNA reads as TGTGCCAGCAGTTACAGGGGCCCGCCCCTGGGTGCTTTCTTT. Protein product: CASSYRGPPLGAFF.

The chain carries TRBV4-2 and TRBJ1-2, with D perhaps matching TRBD1 (6 bases). The V gene's germline CDR1 is LGHNA and CDR2 YNFKEQ. Between the trimmed V and J ends, which lost 5 bases and 4 bases, there was a span of 14 bases. The CDR3 spans 14 residues. The CDR3 DNA sequence: TGTGCCAGCAGCGAACAGGGTGAGTCCTATGGCTACACCTTC. Translated: CASSEQGESYGYTF.

The chain couples TRBV5-1 to TRBJ1-2, with D possibly being TRBD1 (6 bases). The V gene's germline CDR1 is SGHRS and CDR2 YFSETQ. The CDR3 consists of 15 residues. V gave up 4 bases and J gave up 1 base, with 14 bases separating them. The CDR3 DNA reads TGCGCCAGCAGCCCGGATGCCAGGGGTAACTATGGCTACACCTTC. Translating it yields CASSPDARGNYGYTF.

The CDR3 sequence: CASTRRGEETQYF. Written as DNA, the CDR3 is TGTGCCAGCACCCGCCGGGGGGAAGAGACCCAGTACTTC. V and J are TRBV28 and TRBJ2-5; TRBD2 matches at 7 bases. The V gene end was trimmed by 7 bases and the J gene end by 3 bases; junction bases not matched to a gene: 5. Per germline, CDR1 MDHEN and CDR2 SYDVKM. This CDR3 comprises 13 residues.

The chain employs TRBV5-1 and TRBJ2-3; no reliable D call. From germline, CDR1 is SGHRS and CDR2 YFSETQ. This CDR3 comprises 15 residues. The V end was cut by 1 base, the J end by 6 bases, with 15 bases between. The CDR3 DNA follows: TGCGCCAGCAGCTTGATCAGGAATCCCCAGGATACGCAGTATTTT. Amino acids: CASSLIRNPQDTQYF.

The chain has TRBV7-3 and TRBJ2-3; no clear D gene. Germline CDR1 reads SGHTA; CDR2 reads FQGTGA. V was shortened by 0 bases and J by 5 bases, with 9 bases between the two germline ends. CDR3 length: 14 residues. The CDR3, as DNA: TGTGCCAGCAGCTTAACTAGATCAGTAGATACGCAGTATTTT. The encoded protein is CASSLTRSVDTQYF.

The CDR3 DNA reads as TGTGCCAGCAGTGTGGGACAGGGGGGCAATCAGCCCCAGCATTTT. It yields the protein CASSVGQGGNQPQHF. The rearrangement links TRBV6-1 to TRBJ1-5; 11 nucleotides match TRBD1. Per germline, CDR1 MNHNS and CDR2 SASEGT. The trim removed 4 bases at V and 2 bases at J, leaving 1 base unmatched. The CDR3 sequence is 15 residues long.

This sequence joins TRBV7-8 and TRBJ2-7; TRBD1 aligns across 7 bases. The germline V gene encodes CDR1 SGHVS and CDR2 FQNEAQ. J gave up 7 bases and V 5 bases, and 11 bases lay outside the gene matches. This CDR3 comprises 14 residues. The CDR3 bases are TGTGCCAGCAGCCCCCGCCATGGACAGGTTGAGCAGTACTTC. It yields the protein CASSPRHGQVEQYF. The full variable domain, completed using reference TRBV7-8 and TRBJ2-7, is GAGVSQSPRYKVAKRGQDVALRCDPISGHVSLFWYQQALGQGPEFLTYFQNEAQLDKSGLPSDRFFAERPEGSVSTLKIQRTQQEDSAVYLCASSPRHGQVEQYFGPGTRLTVT.

The chain combines TRBV7-3 with TRBJ2-2; TRBD1 agrees at 7 bases. Unmatched junction bases numbered 6, after V lost 5 bases and J lost 6 bases. Looked up from germline, CDR1 is SGHTA and CDR2 is FQGTGA. This CDR3 has 14 residues. CDR3 sequence reads: CASSRDSVAGELFF. The CDR3, as DNA: TGTGCCAGCAGCCGGGACAGTGTCGCCGGGGAGCTGTTTTTT.

The rearrangement joins TRBV13 to TRBJ1-3; D call uncertain. This CDR3 has 13 residues. Germline CDR1 and CDR2: PRHDT and FYEKMQ (reference sequence). V lost 3 bases and J 1 base, leaving 4 bases between the germline ends. The CDR3 spells CASSFASGNTIYF. The DNA for the CDR3 is TGTGCCAGCAGCTTCGCTTCTGGAAACACCATATATTTT.

The genes are TRBV5-1 and TRBJ2-3, with D possibly TRBD1 on 6 matching bases. The CDR3 runs to 15 residues. Per the germline V gene, CDR1 is SGHRS and CDR2 is YFSETQ. V lost 4 bases, J lost 4 bases, and 16 bases lay in between. CDR3 in amino acids: CASSGRGRVPDTQYF. The CDR3, as DNA: TGCGCCAGCAGCGGCAGGGGAAGGGTGCCAGATACGCAGTATTTT.

This sequence joins TRBV7-2 and TRBJ1-6, with TRBD1 matching over 8 bases. This CDR3 has 14 residues. Germline CDR1 SGHTA, CDR2 FQGNSA. V trimming: 6 bases; J trimming: 7 bases; junction bases outside the gene matches: 5. The CDR3 bases are TGTGCCAGCAGAGGACAGGGTTTAAATTCACCCCTCCACTTT. This translates into CASRGQGLNSPLHF.

In regard to this clone: At one of its ends the junction is not consistent with the germline gene, which may arise from a read error. V gene TRBV5-1 combines with J gene TRBJ2-6, with D maybe TRBD2 (6 bases). The CDR3 is 14 amino acids. CDR1 is SGHRS and CDR2 is YFSETQ in the germline V gene. CDR3 nucleotide sequence: TGCGCCAGCGGAGGGATTTCTGAGGCCAACGTCCTGACTTTC. Its protein product is CASGGISEANVLTF.

This clone occurred once. The CDR3 region is CASSVQGMSTEAFF. In nucleotides, the CDR3 is TGTGCCAGCAGCGTACAGGGAATGAGCACTGAAGCTTTCTTT. The chain joins TRBV7-9 to TRBJ1-1; TRBD1 might be the D (6 bases). Germline CDR1 SEHNR, CDR2 FQNEAQ (reference sequence). V shed 5 bases and J shed 4 bases, with 14 bases lying between them. This CDR3 contains 14 residues.

The chain links TRBV7-2 to TRBJ2-7; D unresolved. The germline V and J ends were trimmed by 2 bases and 0 bases, with 5 bases remaining between them. The germline V gene has CDR1 SGHTA and CDR2 FQGNSA. The CDR3 has 13 amino acids. CDR3 nucleotide sequence: TGTGCCAGCAGCTTAAGCGTCTCCTACGAGCAGTACTTC. Translating it yields CASSLSVSYEQYF. The full variable domain, in which reference TRBV7-2 and TRBJ2-7 provide the parts outside the CDR3, is GAGVSQSPSNKVTEKGKDVELRCDPISGHTALYWYRQSLGQGLEFLIYFQGNSAPDKSGLPSDRFSAERTGGSVSTLTIQRTQQEDSAVYLCASSLSVSYEQYFGPGTRLTVT.

The gene calls are TRBV25-1 and TRBJ1-2; possible D gene TRBD1, 5 bases. CDR3 length: 14 residues. Trimming took 4 bases from V and 8 from J, leaving 17 bases between them. From germline, CDR1 is MGHDK and CDR2 SYGVNS. The CDR3, as DNA: TGTGCCAGCAGTGCAGGGCCCTGGACTGACGGCTACACCTTC. Translated: CASSAGPWTDGYTF.

The rearrangement uses TRBV7-3 and TRBJ2-1; D remains unclear. The CDR3 extends over 16 amino acids. The V end was cut by 2 bases, the J end by 7 bases, with 18 bases between. Germline-derived CDR1 and CDR2 are SGHTA and FQGTGA. The CDR3 protein is CASSLGSGPHGNEQFF. Written as DNA, the CDR3 is TGTGCCAGCAGCTTAGGGTCAGGACCCCACGGGAATGAGCAGTTCTTC.

This clone was detected only a few times. The chain employs TRBV30 and TRBJ1-4; no clear D. The CDR3 contains 14 residues. Germline CDR1 reads GTSNPN; CDR2 reads SVGIG (reference sequence). CDR3 DNA sequence: TGTGCTCTAAATCCAGGTGCAACTAATGAAAAACTGTTTTTT. Protein product: CALNPGATNEKLFF.

The chain recombines TRBV5-6 with TRBJ2-7; D is uncertain. Germline V CDR1 and CDR2: SGHDT, YYEEEE. The V gene lost 3 bases and the J gene lost 3 bases, with 7 bases spanning the gap. The CDR3 is made up of 12 amino acids. The CDR3 here is CASSSQSYEQYF. In nucleotides, the CDR3 is TGTGCCAGCAGCTCCCAGAGCTACGAGCAGTACTTC. The complete variable domain, with remaining parts taken from reference TRBV5-6 and TRBJ2-7, reads DAGVTQSPTHLIKTRGQQVTLRCSPKSGHDTVSWYQQALGQGPQFIFQYYEEEERQRGNFPDRFSGHQFPNYSSELNVNALLLGDSALYLCASSSQSYEQYFGPGTRLTVT.

The gene calls are TRBV10-3 and TRBJ2-7; the D gene is possibly TRBD2 (5 bases). The V end lost 10 bases, the J end lost 6 bases, and 19 bases lay between the germline ends. Per germline, CDR1 ENHRY and CDR2 SYGVKD. The length of the CDR3 is 13 residues. CDR3 nucleotide sequence: TGTGCCAGTACTCCGGGGAGTTCTGGCGAGCAGTACTTC. Translating it yields CASTPGSSGEQYF.

This chain links TRBV6-5 with TRBJ2-4; D call uncertain. Germline V lookup: CDR1 MNHEY, CDR2 SVGAGI. Trimming pared 0 bases from V and 9 bases from J, leaving 9 bases between. The CDR3 contains 13 residues. CDR3 loop: CASSYSRSAIQYF. The CDR3, as DNA: TGTGCCAGCAGTTACTCGAGGTCCGCCATTCAGTACTTC.